This TCR beta chain was profiled in a study of identical twins. The cDNA had a unique molecular identifier and a template-switch universal primer site. In TCRdb, the 5' RACE reads were re-called with MiXCR into one record per CDR3 protein. The table shows 1.5 million to 2 million distinct CDR3 sequences, with about 31% occurring only once. CDR1 and CDR2 from the germline V gene are SNHLY and FYNNEI. The CDR3 is 15 amino acids. This chain connects TRBV2 to TRBJ2-4; 7 nucleotides align to TRBD2. The J call is doubtful: the DNA matches TRBJ2-7 better. The TCR comes from a newborn girl in good health. Sample: cord blood. The CDR3 reads CASSEIMRGYYEQYF. The CDR3 DNA sequence: TGTGCCAGCAGTGAAATAATGCGGGGGTACTACGAGCAGTACTTC.